The 2 T cell receptor beta chains below come from one sample, sequenced in a study of cytomegalovirus exposure and HLA in healthy donors. The PCR made use of 60 Vbeta and 13 Jbeta primers. The protocol was immunoSEQ multiplex PCR, while the TCRdb copy is restricted to in-frame clones and leaves out a portion. The sample includes 180,000 or so clones, roughly 80% of them seen just once. The specimen sequenced was PBMCs. Receptor source: a middle-aged woman in good health and CMV-seropositive.

This clone came up a few times. V gene TRBV7-9 combines with J gene TRBJ1-3; TRBD1 aligns across 7 bases. Trimming removed 1 base from V and 2 bases from J; junction bases left unmatched: 5. The CDR3 totals 16 residues. Germline assignment: CDR1 SEHNR and CDR2 FQNEAQ (reference sequence). The CDR3 loop reads CASSLVLTGAGNTIYF. The CDR3 region has the DNA TGTGCCAGCAGCTTAGTTTTAACAGGGGCTGGAAACACCATATATTTT.

The chain carries TRBV29-1 and TRBJ1-2; perhaps TRBD1 as D (6 bases). The CDR3 has 11 amino acids. Trimming took off 8 bases at V and 3 bases at J, with 10 bases between the two ends. CDR1 is SQVTM and CDR2 is ANQGSEA in the germline V gene. The CDR3 region is CSIAGDYGYTF. The CDR3 DNA follows: TGCAGCATTGCAGGGGACTATGGCTACACCTTC.